These 17 T cell receptor beta chains originate from one sample sequenced in a study of T cell responses to AZD1222 COVID-19 vaccine. Profiled with immunoSEQ multiplex PCR; TCRdb holds only in-frame clones, not every one. The data show approximately 140,000 clones, with roughly 90% seen just once and 2.5% to 3.5% held by the top ten. The sequences come from peripheral blood, collected on day 0 of AZD1222 vaccination. These TCRs come from an adult in good health.

The chain couples TRBV27 to TRBJ2-7; 10 bases line up with TRBD1. This CDR3 has 15 residues. In germline, CDR1 is MNHEY, CDR2 SMNVEV (reference sequence). V lost 5 bases to trimming and J lost 5 bases; unmatched junction nucleotides: 9. CDR3 region: CASSPSTGGLDEQYF. The DNA for the CDR3 is TGTGCCAGCAGTCCGTCGACAGGGGGCTTGGACGAGCAGTACTTC.

This chain connects TRBV13 to TRBJ1-1, with D unresolved. The CDR3 extends over 13 amino acids. Trimming removed 6 bases from V and 2 bases from J, with 10 bases in between. Germline CDR1 is PRHDT and CDR2 is FYEKMQ (reference sequence). CDR3 protein: CASRPPSNTEAFF. CDR3 DNA: TGTGCCAGCAGGCCCCCGAGTAACACTGAAGCTTTCTTT.

The V gene is TRBV29-1, the J gene TRBJ2-1; 11 bases match TRBD1. V lost 3 bases to trimming and J lost 10 bases; unmatched junction nucleotides: 5. The CDR3 consists of 13 residues. Germline V CDR1 and CDR2: SQVTM, ANQGSEA. This CDR3 reads CSVDLRTGGEQFF. In DNA, the CDR3 is TGCAGCGTTGATCTACGGACAGGGGGCGAGCAGTTCTTC.

The chain carries TRBV6-1 and TRBJ1-1, with TRBD1 identical over 8 bases. CDR1 is MNHNS and CDR2 is SASEGT in the germline V gene. This CDR3 has 15 residues. Trimming cost V 0 bases and J 5 bases; bases outside gene matches: 5. The CDR3 spells CASSEAARGRTEAFF. CDR3 sequence (DNA): TGTGCCAGCAGTGAAGCGGCCAGGGGGCGAACTGAAGCTTTCTTT.

The rearrangement uses TRBV19 and TRBJ1-1, with 8 bases aligning to TRBD1. This CDR3 is built from 15 residues. The V gene end was trimmed by 5 bases and the J gene end by 4 bases; junction bases not matched to a gene: 9. Per germline, CDR1 LNHDA and CDR2 SQIVND (reference sequence). CDR3 loop: CASSPQGAWGTEAFF. CDR3 DNA sequence: TGTGCCAGTAGTCCCCAGGGGGCGTGGGGCACTGAAGCTTTCTTT.

The J gene is TRBJ2-5, the V gene TRBV19; 8 nucleotides align to TRBD2. The length of the CDR3 is 15 residues. J was trimmed by 3 bases and V by 2 bases; bases with no gene match: 5. Germline CDR1 is LNHDA and CDR2 is SQIVND (reference sequence). DNA for the CDR3: TGTGCCAGTAGTATACAAAGTAGCGGGGAAGAGACCCAGTACTTC. This gives the protein CASSIQSSGEETQYF.

The chain joins TRBV2 to TRBJ2-7; TRBD2 aligns across 12 bases. CDR1 is SNHLY and CDR2 is FYNNEI in the germline V gene. V gave up 5 bases and J gave up 6 bases; unmatched junction bases: 5. The CDR3 sequence is 14 residues long. CDR3 region: CASSTSGGLIEQYF. The CDR3 region has the DNA TGTGCCAGCAGTACTAGCGGGGGGTTAATCGAGCAGTACTTC. Based on the CDR3 plus reference TRBV2 and TRBJ2-7, the full variable domain is EPEVTQTPSHQVTQMGQEVILRCVPISNHLYFYWYRQILGQKVEFLVSFYNNEISEKSEIFDDQFSVERPDGSNFTLKIRSTKLEDSAMYFCASSTSGGLIEQYFGPGTRLTVT.

This clone appeared a few times. V is TRBV27 and J is TRBJ2-3; D could derive from TRBD1 or TRBD2 (7 bases each). CDR1 and CDR2 (germline): MNHEY, SMNVEV (reference sequence). This CDR3 comprises 16 residues. V lost 10 bases, J lost 2 bases, and 22 bases lay in between. The CDR3 protein is CATQGGLGGPTDTQYF. The CDR3 DNA reads TGTGCCACCCAGGGGGGGTTGGGGGGACCCACAGATACGCAGTATTTT.

The chain is built from TRBV3-1 (or the pseudogene TRBV3-2) and TRBJ2-2, with D tentatively TRBD2 (6 bases). Germline CDR1 reads LGHDT; CDR2 reads YNNKEL (reference sequence). This CDR3 comprises 16 residues. V lost 0 bases and J lost 0, with 8 bases in between. This chain's CDR3 is CASSQDGTPNTGELFF. CDR3 sequence (DNA): TGTGCCAGCAGCCAAGACGGGACTCCGAACACCGGGGAGCTGTTTTTT.

The chain has TRBV16 and TRBJ1-1, with D unclear. Looked up from germline, CDR1 is KGHSY and CDR2 is FQNENV. Trimming took off 4 bases at V and 0 bases at J, with 12 bases between the two ends. CDR3 size: 15 residues. Written as DNA, the CDR3 is TGTGCCAGCAGCCGTAATCTACGGGTGAACACTGAAGCTTTCTTT. Protein: CASSRNLRVNTEAFF.

Written as DNA, the CDR3 is TGTGCCAGCAGCCCCCCCGGGAGTAGCAATCAGCCCCAGCATTTT. It is translated as CASSPPGSSNQPQHF. The V call is TRBV7-9, the J call TRBJ1-5; D ambiguous. Trimming took off 5 bases at V and 0 bases at J, with 11 bases between the two ends. Germline-derived CDR1 and CDR2 are SEHNR and FQNEAQ (reference sequence). This CDR3 spans 15 amino acids.

This chain joins TRBV6-5 and TRBJ2-2; D might be TRBD2 (6 bases). The V gene lost 9 bases and the J gene lost 7 bases, with 18 bases spanning the gap. The CDR3 sequence is 14 residues long. Germline V gives CDR1 MNHEY, CDR2 SVGAGI. DNA for the CDR3: TGTGCCAGTGCCTTCGGAGGGCCGGGCGGGGAGCTGTTTTTT. Translating it yields CASAFGGPGGELFF.

The chain recombines TRBV6-2 or TRBV6-3 with TRBJ2-3; 11 positions agree with TRBD2. The CDR3 sequence is 15 residues long. From germline, CDR1 is MNHEY and CDR2 SVGEGT. The J segment lost 3 bases and the V segment lost 2 bases, leaving 1 base of the junction unmatched. In DNA form, the CDR3 reads TGTGCCAGCAGTTACGGGACTAGCGGTACAGATACGCAGTATTTT. This sequence encodes CASSYGTSGTDTQYF.

V is TRBV5-1 and J is TRBJ2-3; D possibly corresponds to TRBD2 (6 bases). The CDR3 runs to 16 residues. Germline CDR1 reads SGHRS; CDR2 reads YFSETQ. V lost 4 bases and J lost 0, with 15 bases in between. The CDR3 loop reads CASSTAVGGSTDTQYF. CDR3 nucleotide sequence: TGCGCCAGCAGCACGGCGGTCGGGGGAAGCACAGATACGCAGTATTTT.

The V gene is TRBV11-2, the J gene TRBJ2-1, with D perhaps being TRBD1 or TRBD2 (5 bases each). The CDR3 length is 14 residues. Trimming pared 5 bases from V and 8 bases from J, leaving 16 bases between. Germline V gives CDR1 SGHAT, CDR2 FQNNGV. The CDR3 here is CASSPPPLGHEQFF. CDR3 bases: TGTGCCAGCAGCCCCCCCCCGTTGGGACATGAGCAGTTCTTC.

The chain is built from TRBV25-1 and TRBJ1-1; no firm D call. The CDR3 is 13 residues long. Trimming shortened V by 3 bases and J by 5 bases, and 10 bases separated the two germline ends. In germline, CDR1 is MGHDK, CDR2 SYGVNS. CDR3 sequence (DNA): TGTGCCAGCAGTGACCCTCCGGAGACTGAAGCTTTCTTT. Its translation: CASSDPPETEAFF. The full variable domain, rest sourced from reference TRBV25-1 and TRBJ1-1, is EADIYQTPRYLVIGTGKKITLECSQTMGHDKMYWYQQDPGMELHLIHYSYGVNSTEKGDLSSESTVSRIRTEHFPLTLESARPSHTSQYLCASSDPPETEAFFGQGTRLTVV.

V gene TRBV5-6 combines with J gene TRBJ1-5, with TRBD1 as a possible D gene (5 bases). Germline CDR1 reads SGHDT; CDR2 reads YYEEEE. The length of the CDR3 is 15 residues. V gave up 0 bases and J gave up 4 bases, with 11 bases separating them. CDR3 sequence reads: CASSLARDGNQPQHF. CDR3 nucleotides: TGTGCCAGCAGCTTGGCGCGGGACGGTAATCAGCCCCAGCATTTT.